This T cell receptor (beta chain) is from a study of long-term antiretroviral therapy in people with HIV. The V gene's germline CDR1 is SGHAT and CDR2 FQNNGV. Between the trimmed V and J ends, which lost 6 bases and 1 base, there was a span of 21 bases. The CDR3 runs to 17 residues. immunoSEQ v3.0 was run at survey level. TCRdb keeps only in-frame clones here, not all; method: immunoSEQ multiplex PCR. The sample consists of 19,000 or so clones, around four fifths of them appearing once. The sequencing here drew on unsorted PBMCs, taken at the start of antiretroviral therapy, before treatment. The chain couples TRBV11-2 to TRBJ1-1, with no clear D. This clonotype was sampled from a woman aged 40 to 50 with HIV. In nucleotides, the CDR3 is TGTGCCAGCAGTACAACGCCAGGCGGAGCTAGGAACACTGAAGCTTTCTTT. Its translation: CASSTTPGGARNTEAFF. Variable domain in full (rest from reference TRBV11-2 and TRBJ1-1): EAGVAQSPRYKIIEKRQSVAFWCNPISGHATLYWYQQILGQGPKLLIQFQNNGVVDDSQLPKDRFSAERLKGVDSTLKIQPAKLEDSAVYLCASSTTPGGARNTEAFFGQGTRLTVV.